This T cell receptor beta chain comes out of a study of T cell responses to AZD1222 COVID-19 vaccine. Data came from immunoSEQ multiplex PCR; TCRdb stores just in-frame clones and leaves some out. The sample has approximately 140,000 clones; 80% to 95% are singletons. The CDR3 consists of 12 residues. The V gene lost 5 bases and the J gene lost 12 bases, with 17 bases spanning the gap. In germline, CDR1 is SEHNR, CDR2 FQNEAQ (reference sequence). Whole-study results and caveats: Seropositive at baseline were only a handful of AZD1222 recipients. In a largely white British group with more females than males, clonal diversity was possibly underestimated. Reportedly, nearly half the spike-specific TCRs target unmutated variant regions. Distributed over spike, vaccine-associated CD4 TCRs predominated at 160-218 and 743-854.

In the case of this clone: Its antigen is not known.

The V call is TRBV7-9, the J call TRBJ2-7, with a tentative D call TRBD2 (5 bases). The sample here was peripheral blood, taken 28 days after the second AZD1222 dose. The TCR was taken from an adult who received the AZD1222 COVID-19 vaccine. The CDR3 DNA reads as TGTGCCAGCAGCATATCCGGGGTAGTCGCGTACTTC. This sequence encodes CASSISGVVAYF.